These T cell receptor beta chains were read from a single sample in a study of cytomegalovirus exposure and HLA in healthy donors. The repertoire was sequenced with immunoSEQ multiplex PCR; TCRdb's copy has only in-frame clones and lacks some. The sample has about 160,000 clones, about 80% seen once. The source material was PBMCs. The receptors derive from a man aged 45 to 65 in good health and CMV-seropositive. Each CDR3 is given without its conserved first and last residue. The listing skips clone size in some rows; elsewhere it reads once, few, many or a size class.

v_call,clone_size,cdr3_aa
TRBV6-1,-,AILSSYNEQF
TRBV15,-,ATSSASGGSYEQY
TRBV6-5,-,ASSYSRDFDTQY
TRBV7-9,-,ASSLQPREAF
TRBV7-3,-,ASSQGLSTDTQY
TRBV18,-,ASSQTELNTEAF
TRBV28,once,ASSRRSGAKNIQY
TRBV28,-,ASSLFLDRGPGGYT
TRBV13,-,ASSLGRLAGASQY
TRBV7-2,-,ASSPRTGGRAF
TRBV5-1,-,ASSASGDRGEKLF
TRBV9,-,ASQRGSTDTQY
TRBV18,-,ASSPSLRVSASGNTIY
TRBV9,few,ASSVVQGTGELF
TRBV5-6,-,ASSLTGYGSPLH
TRBV5-4,-,ASSSAYYSYEQY
TRBV7-2,-,ASSSDRAAVYEQY
TRBV15,-,ATSRGSEGLVVGTQY
TRBV7-2,-,ASTKQLQTSGGAIEY
TRBV5-5,-,ASSHKRGQIEETQY
TRBV7-8,-,ASSLSRVSNQPQH
TRBV30,-,AWSPVMVGGKLF
TRBV7-2,few,ASSFSSGANVLT
TRBV5-4,-,ASSLRGGARDTQY